The entry below describes one T cell receptor (beta chain). Authors' processing steps: Amplification from reference gene primers served as the basis for estimated nucleated cell counts. Here immunoSEQ multiplex PCR was the method, and the copy in TCRdb shows in-frame clones only, minus some. The V and J calls and the clone size are those of that table, but D and trimming were determined from the DNA. The sample yields about 160,000 clones, roughly 81% seen once. This sample was taken from a study of blood T cell repertoires in COVID-19. Overall study: Samples came from the United States, Italy and Spain, spanning acute and convalescent COVID-19. Sources were T cells, B-cell-depleted T cells, or PBMCs; the material itself was cDNA or gDNA.

CDR3 length: 13 amino acids. With 5 bases removed from V and 1 base from J, the gap between germline ends came to 8 bases. CDR1 is MNHEY, CDR2 SMNVEV, per germline (reference sequence). This chain connects TRBV27 to TRBJ1-1; D gene ambiguous. The receptor comes from a man aged 40-50 years with acute or convalescent COVID-19. The sequencing input was peripheral blood. DNA for the CDR3: TGTGCCAGCAGTCCCCGGAGGAACACTGAAGCTTTCTTT. Translation gives CASSPRRNTEAFF.